The 15 T cell receptor beta chains listed next were all sequenced from one sample in a study of T cell repertoires in cytomegalovirus infection. TCRdb re-called the reads through MiXCR, storing one row per CDR3 protein. Among around 260,000 distinct CDR3 sequences listed, roughly 26% were seen once. The material sequenced was PBMCs. These receptors originate from a human donor in good health (CMV status not recorded). Some clones in this sample may be carry-over from other donors' samples.

This clonotype has a count of ten or more. The chain recombines TRBV28 with TRBJ2-7; the D is unclear. This CDR3 has 11 residues. The germline gives CDR1 MDHEN, CDR2 SYDVKM. Trimming took off 7 bases at V and 3 bases at J, with 7 bases between the two ends. CDR3 in amino acids: CASNHNYEQYF. The CDR3 DNA reads TGTGCCAGCAACCACAACTACGAGCAGTACTTC.

V gene TRBV29-1 combines with J gene TRBJ1-2, with TRBD1 identical over 9 bases. V lost 5 bases and J lost 8; bases outside the gene matches: 6. This CDR3 spans 12 amino acids. CDR1 and CDR2 from the germline V gene are SQVTM and ANQGSEA. CDR3 sequence (DNA): TGCAGCGTTAACACAGGGGGCGAAGGCTACACCTTC. Translated, it gives CSVNTGGEGYTF.

This clonotype showed up many times. V and J are TRBV11-2 and TRBJ2-7; D not resolved. The V end was cut by 0 bases, the J end by 2 bases, with 11 bases between. Germline V gene lookup returns CDR1 SGHAT and CDR2 FQNNGV. The CDR3 length is 15 residues. CDR3 coding DNA: TGTGCCAGCAGCTTAGATGGGCTTCCAACCTACGAGCAGTACTTC. Its translation: CASSLDGLPTYEQYF.

This chain joins TRBV20-1 and TRBJ1-5; perhaps TRBD1 as D (6 bases). The CDR3 sequence is 16 residues long. From germline, CDR1 is DFQATT and CDR2 SNEGSKA (reference sequence). V was shortened by 1 base and J by 6 bases, with 19 bases between the two germline ends. The DNA for the CDR3 is TGCAGTGCTAGAGCACCCCTAGGGGGGGCGGGTCAGCCCCAGCATTTT. Translated: CSARAPLGGAGQPQHF.

This sequence joins TRBV6-2 or TRBV6-3 and TRBJ2-1, with 9 bases identical to TRBD2. The germline V gene encodes CDR1 MNHEY and CDR2 SVGEGT. Losses at the gene ends were 2 bases for V and 2 bases for J; bases not matched to a gene: 1. The CDR3 runs 15 residues. The CDR3 region is CASSYAGGTYNEQFF. In DNA, the CDR3 is TGTGCCAGCAGTTACGCGGGAGGGACCTACAATGAGCAGTTCTTC.

This clonotype came up a few times. The J gene is TRBJ2-1, the V gene TRBV29-1, with TRBD2 identical over 8 bases. Germline V gives CDR1 SQVTM, CDR2 ANQGSEA. Losses at the gene ends were 3 bases for V and 8 bases for J; bases not matched to a gene: 9. CDR3 length: 14 residues. For the CDR3, the DNA is TGCAGCGTTGACCCAGCGGGGGTGGGCCATGAGCAGTTCTTC. Its protein product is CSVDPAGVGHEQFF.

This chain uses TRBV9 with TRBJ1-2; unclear D gene. Trimming took off 3 bases at V and 0 bases at J, with 12 bases between the two ends. This CDR3 comprises 15 residues. Germline assignment: CDR1 SGDLS and CDR2 YYNGEE. CDR3 residues: CASSAPGFPNYGYTF. The CDR3 coding sequence is TGTGCCAGCAGCGCTCCGGGTTTCCCTAACTATGGCTACACCTTC. The whole variable domain, filled in from reference TRBV9 and TRBJ1-2, reads DSGVTQTPKHLITATGQRVTLRCSPRSGDLSVYWYQQSLDQGLQFLIQYYNGEERAKGNILERFSAQQFPDLHSELNLSSLELGDSALYFCASSAPGFPNYGYTFGSGTRLTVV.

The genes are TRBV5-4 and TRBJ2-3, with 12 bases identical to TRBD2. Losses at the gene ends were 3 bases for V and 4 bases for J; bases not matched to a gene: 0. Germline CDR1 is SGHNT and CDR2 is YYREEE (reference sequence). The CDR3 is made up of 14 amino acids. DNA for the CDR3: TGTGCCAGCAGCTCTAGCGGGGGGGCAGATACGCAGTATTTT. This translates into CASSSSGGADTQYF.

This clonotype was counted ten times or more. The V call is TRBV7-2, the J call TRBJ2-2; no definite D call. V was pared by 1 base and J by 1 base, with 4 bases between. The length of the CDR3 is 14 residues. Germline CDR1 is SGHTA and CDR2 is FQGNSA. CDR3 coding DNA: TGTGCCAGCAGCTTAGGGGTGAACACCGGGGAGCTGTTTTTT. Protein: CASSLGVNTGELFF.

This clonotype was seen more than once but under ten times. The chain uses TRBV6-6 and TRBJ1-2, with D uncertain. With 0 bases removed from V and 2 bases from J, the gap between germline ends came to 7 bases. CDR1 is MNHNY, CDR2 SVGAGI, per germline (reference sequence). This CDR3 is 14 amino acids long. The CDR3 here is CASSYSAVNYGYTF. CDR3 nucleotide sequence: TGTGCCAGCAGTTACTCCGCGGTGAACTATGGCTACACCTTC.

CDR3 amino acids: CSVDTTGRNEKLFF. The DNA for the CDR3 is TGCAGCGTCGATACGACAGGGAGGAATGAAAAACTGTTTTTT. The chain uses TRBV29-1 and TRBJ1-4, with TRBD1 identical over 7 bases. Per germline, CDR1 SQVTM and CDR2 ANQGSEA. This CDR3 spans 14 amino acids. The V and J ends lost 6 bases and 5 bases, in that order; junction bases with no gene match: 9.

This chain uses TRBV6-2 or TRBV6-3 with TRBJ1-1, with 9 bases matching TRBD1. V lost 0 bases and J lost 5; bases outside the gene matches: 7. CDR3 length: 16 amino acids. The V gene's germline CDR1 is MNHEY and CDR2 SVGEGT. CDR3 sequence (DNA): TGTGCCAGCAGTTACTCCGTGGACAGGGGAGGAACTGAAGCTTTCTTT. Translated: CASSYSVDRGGTEAFF.

A note on this clonotype: It may be a read error: a sequence one base away is much more abundant. The chain uses TRBV7-2 and TRBJ2-1; D may be TRBD2 (5 bases). V lost 2 bases, J lost 0 bases, and 14 bases lay in between. This CDR3 is built from 17 residues. Germline CDR1 and CDR2: SGHTA and FQGNSA. CDR3 region: CASSLRASWSSYNEQFF. The CDR3 region has the DNA TGTGCCAGCAGCTTAAGGGCTAGCTGGAGCTCCTACAATGAGCAGTTCTTC.

The J gene is TRBJ2-7, the V gene TRBV28; 8 positions agree with TRBD2. Germline V gene lookup returns CDR1 MDHEN and CDR2 SYDVKM. V shed 2 bases, J shed 7 bases, and the junction held 1 base outside the gene matches. This CDR3 is built from 12 residues. The CDR3 DNA reads TGTGCCAGCAGTTTAATAGCGGGAGAGCAGTACTTC. It yields the protein CASSLIAGEQYF.

The sample holds a few counts of this clonotype. The V and J genes are TRBV19 and TRBJ1-2; tentatively, D is TRBD1 (5 bases). Germline-derived CDR1 and CDR2 are LNHDA and SQIVND (reference sequence). The CDR3 runs to 17 residues. V shed 3 bases and J shed 0 bases, with 17 bases lying between them. The CDR3, as DNA: TGTGCCAGTAGTATTCCGTTCCAGGGAGGCCCTAACTATGGCTACACCTTC. Translating it yields CASSIPFQGGPNYGYTF.